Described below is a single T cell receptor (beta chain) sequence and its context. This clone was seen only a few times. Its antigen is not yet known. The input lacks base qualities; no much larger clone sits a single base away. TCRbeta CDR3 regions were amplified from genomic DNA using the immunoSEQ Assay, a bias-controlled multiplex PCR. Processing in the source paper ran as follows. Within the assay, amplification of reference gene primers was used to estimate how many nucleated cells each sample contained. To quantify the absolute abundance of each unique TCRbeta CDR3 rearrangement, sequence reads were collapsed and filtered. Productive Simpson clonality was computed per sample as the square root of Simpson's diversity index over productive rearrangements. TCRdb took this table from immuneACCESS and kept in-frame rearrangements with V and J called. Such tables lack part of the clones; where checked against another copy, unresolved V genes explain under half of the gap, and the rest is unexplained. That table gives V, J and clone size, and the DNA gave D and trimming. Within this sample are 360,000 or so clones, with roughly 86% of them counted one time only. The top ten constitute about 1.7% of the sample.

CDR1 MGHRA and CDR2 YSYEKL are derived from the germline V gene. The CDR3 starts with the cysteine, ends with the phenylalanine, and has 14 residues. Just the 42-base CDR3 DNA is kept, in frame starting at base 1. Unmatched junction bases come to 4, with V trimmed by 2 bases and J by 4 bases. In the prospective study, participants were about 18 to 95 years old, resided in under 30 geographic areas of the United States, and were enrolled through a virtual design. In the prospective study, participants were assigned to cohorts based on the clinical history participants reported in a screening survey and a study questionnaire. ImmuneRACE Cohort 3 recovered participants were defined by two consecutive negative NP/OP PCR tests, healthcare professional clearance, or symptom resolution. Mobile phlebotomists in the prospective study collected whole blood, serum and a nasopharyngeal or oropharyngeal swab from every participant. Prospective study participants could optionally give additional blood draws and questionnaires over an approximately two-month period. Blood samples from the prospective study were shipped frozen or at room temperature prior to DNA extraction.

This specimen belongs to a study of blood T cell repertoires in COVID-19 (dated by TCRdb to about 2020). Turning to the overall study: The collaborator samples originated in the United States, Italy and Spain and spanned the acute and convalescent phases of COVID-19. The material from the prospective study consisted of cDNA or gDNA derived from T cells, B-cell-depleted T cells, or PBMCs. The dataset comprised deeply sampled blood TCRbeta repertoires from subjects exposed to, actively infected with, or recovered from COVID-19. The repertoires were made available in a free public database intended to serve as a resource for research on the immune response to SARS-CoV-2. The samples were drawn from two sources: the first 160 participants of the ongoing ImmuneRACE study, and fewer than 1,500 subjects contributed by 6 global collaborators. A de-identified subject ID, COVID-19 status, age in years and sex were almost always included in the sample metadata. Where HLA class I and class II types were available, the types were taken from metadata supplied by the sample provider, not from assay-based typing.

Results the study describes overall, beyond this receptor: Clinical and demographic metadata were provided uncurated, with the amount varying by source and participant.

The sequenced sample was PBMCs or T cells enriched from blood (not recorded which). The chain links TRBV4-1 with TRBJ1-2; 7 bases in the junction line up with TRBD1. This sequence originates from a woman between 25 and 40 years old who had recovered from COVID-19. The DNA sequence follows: TGCGCCAGCAGCCAACAGGGGGTGGGCTATGGCTACACCTTC. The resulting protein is CASSQQGVGYGYTF.